This T cell receptor (beta chain) was sequenced during a study of spatial heterogeneity in lung cancer. The study, taken as a whole, reports: Tumoral mutation counts were tracked by counts of expanded intratumoral alpha and beta TCRs.

CDR3 size: 13 residues. Trimming removed 6 bases from V and 4 bases from J, with 12 bases in between. CDR1 is MNHNY and CDR2 is SVGAGI in the germline V gene (reference sequence). This clonotype has more than one count but fewer than ten. Its antigen is still unknown. With the library built for alpha chains, this beta chain is off target and its frequency is not meaningful. Time point of the sample: sample taken at primary tumor resection. Donors were 72 untreated early-stage non-small cell lung cancer patients. TCRdb called the 5' RACE reads again in MiXCR, with one record for every CDR3 protein. The sample includes fewer than 450 distinct CDR3 sequences, 33% of them seen just once.

This chain uses TRBV6-6 with TRBJ1-1, with D possibly TRBD1 on 5 matching bases. This TCR derives from a male donor with early-stage non-small cell lung cancer. Sample: lung tumor tissue, taken at surgery. The CDR3 DNA reads as TGTGCCAGCAGGGGAAGTAGGGGCACTGAAGCTTTCTTT. Amino acids: CASRGSRGTEAFF.